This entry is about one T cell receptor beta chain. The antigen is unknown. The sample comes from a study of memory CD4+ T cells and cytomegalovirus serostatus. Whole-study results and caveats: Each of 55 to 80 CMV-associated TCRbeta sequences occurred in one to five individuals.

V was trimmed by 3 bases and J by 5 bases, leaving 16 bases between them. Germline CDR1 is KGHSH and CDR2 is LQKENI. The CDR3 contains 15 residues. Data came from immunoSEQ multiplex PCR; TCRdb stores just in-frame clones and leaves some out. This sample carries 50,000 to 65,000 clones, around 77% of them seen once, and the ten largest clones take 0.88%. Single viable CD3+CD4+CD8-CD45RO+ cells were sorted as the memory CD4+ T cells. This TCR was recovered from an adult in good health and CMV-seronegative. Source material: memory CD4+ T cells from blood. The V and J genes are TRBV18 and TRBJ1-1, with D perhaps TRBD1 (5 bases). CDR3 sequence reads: CASSPLGESWTEAFF. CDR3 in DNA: TGTGCCAGCTCACCTTTGGGGGAGAGTTGGACTGAAGCTTTCTTT. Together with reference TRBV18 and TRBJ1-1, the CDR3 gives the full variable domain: NAGVMQNPRHLVRRRGQEARLRCSPMKGHSHVYWYRQLPEEGLKFMVYLQKENIIDESGMPKERFSAEFPKEGPSILRIQQVVRGDSAAYFCASSPLGESWTEAFFGQGTRLTVV.